This is a list of T cell receptor beta chains from one sample in a study of vaccination and CD4 T cells after COVID-19. Antigen specificity for these receptors is unknown. TCRdb fed the PCR reads into MiXCR, producing one record per CDR3 protein. The table has approximately 18,000 distinct CDR3 sequences, roughly 51% seen once. Sequenced input: CD4+ T cells from blood, cultured in vitro. Source of these receptors: a human donor who had recovered from COVID-19. The CDR3 runs from the conserved cysteine through the conserved F or W. D genes are given only for firm matches. Clone size is shown for a subset of rows, as once, few, many or a class of expanded clone.

TRBJ1-1 NA TRBV7-8 NA TGTGCCAGCAGCTTCCTCAACACTGAAGCTTTCTTT CASSFLNTEAFF
TRBJ2-5 NA TRBV5-4 TRBD2 TGTGCCAGCAGCTTGAGCGGGAGGGCCGTAGAGACCCAGTACTTC CASSLSGRAVETQYF
TRBJ2-5 few TRBV20-1 TRBD2 TGCAGTGCTAGACCTCGGACTAGCGGGAGGGAGACCCAGTACTTC CSARPRTSGRETQYF
TRBJ2-1 NA TRBV20-1 TRBD2 TGCAGTGCTAGAGATAGATTGGCGGGAGGTAGAAGTGAGCAGTTCTTC CSARDRLAGGRSEQFF
TRBJ2-5 few TRBV11-3 TRBD1 TGTGCCAGCAGCCCGACAGGGTTTGGGGAGACCCAGTACTTC CASSPTGFGETQYF
TRBJ2-5 NA TRBV7-3 NA TGTGCCAGCAGCGTATCCAGGGAAGAGACCCAGTACTTC CASSVSREETQYF
TRBJ1-2 few TRBV6-2/TRBV6-3 NA TGTGCCAGCAGTCTACACTTCCAGGAAAACTATGGCTACACCTTC CASSLHFQENYGYTF
TRBJ2-7 once TRBV20-1 NA TGCAGTGCTAGATCCCCGAATTCCTACGAGCAGTACTTC CSARSPNSYEQYF
TRBJ2-1 NA TRBV7-2 NA TGTGCCAGCAGCTCCGGGACCTACAATGAGCAGTTCTTC CASSSGTYNEQFF
TRBJ2-6 NA TRBV5-5 NA TGTGCCAGCAGCTTCTCAAGGTCTGGGGCCAACGTCCTGACTTTC CASSFSRSGANVLTF
TRBJ2-5 NA TRBV6-5 TRBD2 TGTGCCAGCAGTTGGGGGTGGGGGGGGTACCAAGAGACCCAGTACTTC CASSWGWGGYQETQYF
TRBJ1-2 NA TRBV20-1 NA TGCAGTGCCCTGGGGGGTTATGGCTACACCTTC CSALGGYGYTF
TRBJ2-2 NA TRBV6-4 NA TGTGCCAGCAGTGACTCAGATCAGAACACCGGGGAGCTGTTTTTT CASSDSDQNTGELFF
TRBJ2-7 few TRBV11-2 NA TGTGCCAGCAGCTTAGATGGCGGCTTCTCCTACGAGCAGTACTTC CASSLDGGFSYEQYF
TRBJ1-2 NA TRBV30 NA TGTGCCTGGCAGACAGCTAACTATGACTACACCTTC CAWQTANYDYTF
TRBJ2-1 NA TRBV20-1 NA TGCAGTGCTAGTATAGGTTCAGCAGTCTACAATGAGCAGTTCTTC CSASIGSAVYNEQFF
TRBJ1-2 NA TRBV11-2 NA TGTGCCAGCAGCTTTGCCATGAGGGGCTACACCTTC CASSFAMRGYTF
TRBJ2-1 NA TRBV6-4 NA TGTGCCAGCCGTCGGGAACACTCCCTGGGTGAGCAGTTCTTC CASRREHSLGEQFF
TRBJ2-3 few TRBV24-1 NA TGTGCCACCAGTGAAGGACTCACAGATACGCAGTATTTT CATSEGLTDTQYF
TRBJ1-6 NA TRBV23-1 NA TGCGCCAGCAGTCAATATCATCGGTGGAATCTCTTCCACTTT CASSQYHRWNLFHF
TRBJ2-1 NA TRBV20-1 TRBD2 TGCAGTGCTAGAAGCCTAGCGGGGGGCTCCTACAATGAGCAGTTCTTC CSARSLAGGSYNEQFF
TRBJ2-1 NA TRBV7-2 TRBD1 TGTGCCAGCAGCCTAGGACAGGGCGCCTACAATGAGCAGTTCTTC CASSLGQGAYNEQFF
TRBJ2-5 medium-sized TRBV20-1 NA TGCAGTGCTAGAGATACTGCCAGGATCCAAGAGACCCAGTACTTC CSARDTARIQETQYF
TRBJ2-3 NA TRBV6-1 TRBD2 TGTGCCAGCAGACAAGGGGCTGGCGGGGGGGCTTCAGATACGCAGTATTTT CASRQGAGGGASDTQYF
TRBJ1-2 NA TRBV4-2 NA TGTGCCAGCAGCCACCCGGTTCATGGCTACACCTTC CASSHPVHGYTF
TRBJ2-2 NA TRBV2 NA TGTGCCGGGAGGCAGGAGAGGGCCGCCGGGGAGCTGTTTTTT CAGRQERAAGELFF
TRBJ1-6 few TRBV27 NA TGTGCCAGCAGGGGGGGCAGGGCGAGCTCCTATAATTCACCCCTCCACTTT CASRGGRASSYNSPLHF
TRBJ2-2 NA TRBV6-2/TRBV6-3 TRBD2 TGTGCCAGCATCCAGAGCGGGAGGGCTTTAGTGACCGGGGAGCTGTTTTTT CASIQSGRALVTGELFF